The clone carrying this T cell receptor (beta chain) was found once. The table came from immunoSEQ multiplex PCR; TCRdb's copy has only in-frame clones and leaves some out. The table includes roughly 80,000 clones, over 75% detected once. This entry comes from a study of OX40 agonist ivuxolimab in advanced cancers. Overall study: The study enrolled dose-escalation patients with hepatocellular carcinoma, melanoma, renal cell or head and neck cancer.

The CDR3 spans 14 residues. CDR1 is SGHRS, CDR2 YFSETQ, per germline. The V end was cut by 4 bases, the J end by 5 bases, with 16 bases between. The origin of this receptor is an adult with an advanced solid tumor such as melanoma, head and neck, liver or kidney cancer. The chain combines TRBV5-1 with TRBJ2-7, with a tentative D call TRBD2 (6 bases). The sample consisted of CD4+ or CD8+ T cells sorted from blood, taken in a trial of the OX40 agonist ivuxolimab. Here the CDR3 reads CASSPPGGSHEQYF. CDR3 nucleotide sequence: TGCGCCAGCAGCCCTCCCGGGGGTTCCCACGAGCAGTACTTC.